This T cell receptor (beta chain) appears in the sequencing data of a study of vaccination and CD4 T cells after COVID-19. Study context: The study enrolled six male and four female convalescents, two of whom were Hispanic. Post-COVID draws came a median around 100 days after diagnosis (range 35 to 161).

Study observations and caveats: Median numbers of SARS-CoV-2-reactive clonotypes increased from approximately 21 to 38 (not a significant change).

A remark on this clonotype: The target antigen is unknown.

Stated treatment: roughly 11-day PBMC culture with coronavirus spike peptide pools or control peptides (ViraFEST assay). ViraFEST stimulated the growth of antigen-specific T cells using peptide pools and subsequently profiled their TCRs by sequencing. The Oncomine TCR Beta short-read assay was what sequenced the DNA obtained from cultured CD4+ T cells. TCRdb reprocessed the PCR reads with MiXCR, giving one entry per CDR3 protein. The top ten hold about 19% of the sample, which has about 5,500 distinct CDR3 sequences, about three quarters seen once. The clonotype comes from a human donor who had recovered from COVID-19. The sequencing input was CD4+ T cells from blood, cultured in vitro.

Written as DNA, the CDR3 is TGTGCCAGTAGTGGCGTCAGCTCCTATAATTCACCCCTCCACTTT. Protein product: CASSGVSSYNSPLHF. This chain links TRBV19 with TRBJ1-6; D gene unclear. The germline CDR1 and CDR2 sequences are LNHDA and SQIVND (reference sequence). V was clipped by 5 bases and J by 0 bases, with 8 bases between them. The CDR3 sequence is 15 residues long.